Listed below are T cell receptor beta chains from one sample, sequenced in a study of OX40 agonist ivuxolimab in advanced cancers. Method: immunoSEQ multiplex PCR; TCRdb's copy keeps in-frame clones and lacks some. The sample has some 100,000 clones, approximately 80% seen once. The source material was CD4+ or CD8+ T cells sorted from blood, sampled in a trial of the OX40 agonist ivuxolimab. Receptor source: an adult with an advanced solid tumor such as melanoma, head and neck, liver or kidney cancer. The CDR3 runs from the conserved cysteine through the conserved F or W. A D gene is named only where the DNA matches it firmly. Rows may omit the clone size; those that give it use once, few, many or a size class.

v_call,j_call,cdr3_length,d_call,clone_size,cdr3_aa,cdr3_nt
TRBV11-1,TRBJ1-1,14,.,once,CASSLLDWNTEAFF,TGTGCCAGCAGCTTACTTGACTGGAACACTGAAGCTTTCTTT
TRBV11-3,TRBJ2-7,15,TRBD2,.,CASSLAGAGHYEQYF,TGTGCCAGCAGCCTAGCGGGCGCGGGCCACTACGAGCAGTACTTC
TRBV4-3,TRBJ2-6,14,.,once,CASSSGDGANVLTF,TGCGCCAGCAGCTCAGGGGACGGGGCCAACGTCCTGACTTTC
TRBV9,TRBJ1-1,13,.,.,CASSVVRSTEAFF,TGTGCCAGCAGCGTAGTCAGGTCCACTGAAGCTTTCTTT
TRBV7-2,TRBJ2-6,15,.,once,CASSPKSAGANVLTF,TGTGCCAGCAGCCCCAAGTCTGCTGGGGCCAACGTCCTGACTTTC
TRBV7-2,TRBJ1-2,13,.,.,CASSQSGARGYTF,TGTGCCAGCAGCCAGAGCGGGGCTAGAGGCTACACCTTC
TRBV10-1,TRBJ2-2,12,.,.,CASSLGTGELFF,TGCGCCAGCAGTCTAGGAACCGGGGAGCTGTTTTTT
TRBV4-3,TRBJ2-5,14,.,.,CASSQVGGLETQYF,TGCGCCAGCAGCCAAGTCGGGGGGCTTGAGACCCAGTACTTC
TRBV18,TRBJ1-1,17,TRBD1,few,CASSPPEQGAWGTEAFF,TGTGCCAGCTCACCACCAGAACAGGGGGCCTGGGGCACTGAAGCTTTCTTT
TRBV5-4,TRBJ2-7,15,.,.,CASSLGGGRSYEQYF,TGTGCCAGCAGCTTGGGGGGGGGCCGCTCCTACGAGCAGTACTTC
TRBV27,TRBJ2-2,15,.,.,CASRYRLGGTGELFF,TGTGCCAGCAGATATCGACTGGGAGGCACCGGGGAGCTGTTTTTT
TRBV30,TRBJ2-4,14,.,.,CAWSISGTKNIQYF,TGTGCCTGGAGTATTTCGGGGACCAAAAACATTCAGTACTTC
TRBV5-5,TRBJ1-3,16,TRBD1,.,CASSHIGTVGGNTIYF,TGTGCCAGCAGCCACATCGGGACAGTTGGGGGAAACACCATATATTTT
TRBV28,TRBJ2-5,13,.,.,CASSRQWQETQYF,TGTGCCAGCAGTCGGCAGTGGCAAGAGACCCAGTACTTC
TRBV28,TRBJ1-6,14,TRBD1,.,CASSETGAGSPLHF,TGTGCCAGCAGCGAAACAGGGGCGGGTTCACCCCTCCACTTT
TRBV28,TRBJ1-1,13,TRBD1,.,CASRKQGSTEAFF,TGTGCCAGCAGGAAACAGGGGAGCACTGAAGCTTTCTTT
TRBV5-6,TRBJ2-3,16,.,.,CASSSEGRMGTDTQYF,TGTGCCAGCAGCTCCGAGGGCAGGATGGGCACAGATACGCAGTATTTT
TRBV7-9,TRBJ1-1,13,TRBD1,.,CASLTGGNTEAFF,TGTGCCAGCCTAACAGGGGGGAACACTGAAGCTTTCTTT
TRBV27,TRBJ1-4,14,TRBD1,.,CASSPTGANEKLFF,TGTGCCAGCAGCCCGACAGGGGCTAATGAAAAACTGTTTTTT
TRBV6-1,TRBJ1-6,12,.,.,CASSSINSPLHF,TGTGCCAGCAGTTCTATTAATTCACCCCTCCACTTT
TRBV28,TRBJ1-2,12,.,few,CASSLRQYGYTF,TGTGCCAGCAGTTTGAGGCAGTATGGCTACACCTTC
TRBV6-5,TRBJ1-5,15,.,.,CASRPMDGKVQPQHF,TGTGCCAGCAGACCAATGGACGGAAAAGTTCAGCCCCAGCATTTT
TRBV7-9,TRBJ2-7,15,.,.,CASSRSKGLPYEQYF,TGTGCCAGCAGCCGATCCAAAGGTCTTCCCTACGAGCAGTACTTC
TRBV19,TRBJ2-1,15,TRBD1,.,CASSIGQGYYNEQFF,TGTGCCAGTAGTATCGGACAGGGATATTACAATGAGCAGTTCTTC
TRBV20-1,TRBJ2-1,11,.,.,CSASERNEQFF,TGCAGTGCTAGTGAGAGAAATGAGCAGTTCTTC
TRBV5-1,TRBJ2-5,13,.,.,CASRTGSQETQYF,TGCGCCAGCAGAACCGGGTCCCAAGAGACCCAGTACTTC
TRBV28,TRBJ2-4,14,.,.,CACRDPLAKNIQYF,TGTGCCTGTCGGGATCCCTTAGCCAAAAACATTCAGTACTTC
TRBV7-6,TRBJ2-5,15,.,few,CASSLARGPGETQYF,TGTGCCAGCAGCTTAGCGCGGGGGCCGGGAGAGACCCAGTACTTC
TRBV6-5,TRBJ2-7,15,TRBD1,.,CASSFPGTGGYEQYF,TGTGCCAGCAGTTTTCCCGGGACAGGGGGCTACGAGCAGTACTTC
TRBV14,TRBJ2-1,11,.,.,CASSLDNEQFF,TGTGCCAGCAGCTTGGACAATGAGCAGTTCTTC
TRBV27,TRBJ2-2,17,TRBD1,.,CASSLRGDRGGTGELFF,TGTGCCAGCAGTTTAAGGGGGGACAGGGGTGGAACCGGGGAGCTGTTTTTT
TRBV11-3,TRBJ2-1,13,.,.,CASSLEQGNEQFF,TGTGCCAGCAGCTTAGAACAGGGCAATGAGCAGTTCTTC
TRBV6-1,TRBJ1-2,16,.,.,CASSEGLGPFSYGYTF,TGTGCCAGCAGTGAAGGGTTAGGGCCGTTCAGCTATGGCTACACCTTC
TRBV14,TRBJ1-2,14,.,.,CASSQDRGRGGYTF,TGTGCCAGCAGCCAAGATCGAGGCAGAGGTGGCTACACCTTC
TRBV4-2,TRBJ2-4,17,.,.,CASSQEAGTLAKNIQYF,TGTGCCAGCAGCCAAGAGGCGGGGACTCTAGCCAAAAACATTCAGTACTTC
TRBV9,TRBJ2-2,18,TRBD2,.,CASSPRPSGGAATGELFF,TGTGCCAGCAGCCCCCGGCCTAGCGGGGGGGCCGCCACCGGGGAGCTGTTTTTT
TRBV12-2,TRBJ1-4,12,.,.,CASRFDGEKLFF,TGTGCAAGTCGCTTTGACGGTGAAAAACTGTTTTTT
TRBV6-1,TRBJ2-2,16,TRBD1,.,CASSELRTGRTGELFF,TGTGCCAGCAGTGAACTTAGGACAGGGAGGACCGGGGAGCTGTTTTTT
TRBV19,TRBJ1-5,19,.,few,CASTTWVGTLENSNQPQHF,TGTGCCAGTACCACTTGGGTGGGGACTTTAGAGAATAGCAATCAGCCCCAGCATTTT
TRBV19,TRBJ2-2,13,TRBD1,few,CASTRQGTGELFF,TGTGCCAGTACTAGACAGGGCACCGGGGAGCTGTTTTTT
TRBV10-2,TRBJ2-1,11,.,.,CASRAGAEQFF,TGCGCCAGCAGGGCAGGGGCCGAGCAGTTCTTC
TRBV28,TRBJ1-1,12,TRBD1,.,CASSYQGARPLF,TGTGCCAGCAGTTATCAGGGGGCGCGTCCCCTTTTT
TRBV19,TRBJ1-2,15,TRBD1,.,CASSGTGDSLGGYTF,TGTGCCAGTAGCGGGACAGGGGATAGTCTTGGCGGCTACACCTTC
TRBV11-2,TRBJ2-5,13,.,.,CASSSTNQETQYF,TGTGCCAGCAGCTCTACGAACCAAGAGACCCAGTACTTC
TRBV7-2,TRBJ1-1,13,.,.,CASSRTMNTEAFF,TGTGCCAGCAGTCGGACAATGAACACTGAGGCTTTCTTT
TRBV6-6,TRBJ1-1,13,.,.,CASSPRTNTEAFF,TGTGCCAGCAGTCCACGAACGAACACTGAAGCTTTCTTT
TRBV7-2,TRBJ2-7,14,.,.,CASSFRDPFDEQYF,TGTGCCAGCAGCTTCCGGGATCCTTTCGACGAGCAGTACTTC
TRBV19,TRBJ2-5,13,.,.,CASSMQGGETQYF,TGTGCCAGTAGTATGCAGGGAGGAGAGACCCAGTACTTC
TRBV7-9,TRBJ2-3,13,.,.,CASRIEGTDTQYF,TGTGCCAGCAGGATAGAGGGCACAGATACGCAGTATTTT
TRBV30,TRBJ2-7,15,.,.,CAWSSTSGSSYEQYF,TGTGCCTGGAGTTCCACCTCGGGGAGCTCCTACGAGCAGTACTTC